This T cell receptor (beta chain) was identified during a study of radiotherapy plus CTLA-4 blockade in lung cancer. On the study more broadly: Disease control was achieved by around 32% of patients, and objective responses by 18%.

Using immunoSEQ multiplex PCR, the repertoire was profiled, and TCRdb retains in-frame clones only, with some absent. The data show some 66,000 clones, about 85% seen once. Chemo-refractory metastatic non-small-cell lung cancer patients received focal radiation with ipilimumab CTLA-4 blockade. CDR1 MDHEN and CDR2 SYDVKM come from the germline V gene. This CDR3 is built from 11 residues. Deletions cut 6 bases from V and 3 bases from J, with 4 bases between. This clone was seen a few times. The clonotype comes from a human donor with non-small cell lung cancer who had a partial response to radiotherapy plus ipilimumab. Sample: peripheral blood, taken from a patient treated with radiotherapy plus ipilimumab. The chain links TRBV28 to TRBJ2-3; D is unclear. The CDR3: CASSSTDTQYF. DNA of the CDR3: TGTGCCAGCAGCAGTACAGATACGCAGTATTTT.